This TCR beta chain was profiled in a study of early T cells in non-severe SARS-CoV-2 infection. V gave up 1 base and J gave up 8 bases; unmatched junction bases: 0. Germline CDR1 and CDR2: MNHEY and SVGAGI. This CDR3 has 13 residues. MiXCR, applied by TCRdb to the 5' RACE reads, yields one record per CDR3 protein. Here the sample spans 50,000 to 65,000 distinct CDR3 sequences, more than 8.5% being singletons. The V call is TRBV6-5, the J call TRBJ1-1, with 11 nucleotides matching TRBD1. The receptor was isolated from an adult who was a healthcare worker with PCR-confirmed SARS-CoV-2 infection or an uninfected control (not recorded which). The specimen sequenced was whole blood. The CDR3 here is CASSYWTGGEAFF. The CDR3, as DNA: TGTGCCAGCAGTTACTGGACAGGGGGCGAAGCTTTCTTT.